This entry lists 20 T cell receptor beta chains sequenced from one sample in a study of T cells in Graves' hyperthyroidism and ophthalmopathy. The TCR beta CDR3 regions underwent amplification using RNA transcripts as the source. RT-PCR in the first round (using the HTBI primer set) targeted the TCR CDR3. TCRdb re-called the multiplex PCR reads with MiXCR, one entry per CDR3 protein. In the table there are under 650,000 distinct CDR3 sequences, around 15% of which are singletons. Specimen: blood. These TCRs come from a woman aged 30 to 39 with Graves' hyperthyroidism.

This clonotype showed up many times. This chain links TRBV7-3 with TRBJ2-3; 7 bases fit TRBD2. Germline V gene data show CDR1 as SGHTA and CDR2 as FQGTGA. After removal of 4 bases from V and 4 bases from J, the junction contained 8 bases not matched to a gene. The CDR3 consists of 15 residues. The CDR3: CASSSLAGVADTQYF. CDR3 coding DNA: TGTGCCAGCAGCTCATTGGCGGGAGTAGCAGATACGCAGTATTTT.

This clonotype has at least ten counts. V is TRBV7-6 and J is TRBJ2-7; 10 nucleotides match TRBD1. Trimming took 2 bases from V and 5 from J; bases not matched to a gene: 12. CDR3 size: 17 residues. Germline loops: CDR1 SGHVS, CDR2 FNYEAQ. The CDR3 nucleotides read TGTGCCAGCAGCTTACTTCCCCCTGCGGGACAGGGGAACGAGCAGTACTTC. Amino acids: CASSLLPPAGQGNEQYF.

The chain links TRBV20-1 to TRBJ2-7; 11 bases are shared with TRBD2. Germline trimming cut 0 bases from V and 5 bases from J; bases unmatched to any gene: 12. Germline CDR1 is DFQATT and CDR2 is SNEGSKA (reference sequence). The CDR3 runs to 17 residues. CDR3 DNA sequence: TGCAGTGCTAGAGAGGGAAATAGCGGGAGGGCTTGGGACGAGCAGTACTTC. Its translation: CSAREGNSGRAWDEQYF.

This clonotype came up many times. The rearrangement links TRBV3-1 to TRBJ2-5; D call uncertain. Trimming left V 10 bases short and J 4 bases short, with 13 bases between. From germline, CDR1 is LGHDT and CDR2 YNNKEL (reference sequence). This CDR3 is 12 amino acids long. The CDR3 sequence: CATRLVGETQYF. As DNA, the CDR3 is TGTGCCACCCGCCTAGTCGGAGAGACCCAGTACTTC.

The genes are TRBV29-1 and TRBJ2-2, with TRBD1 matching over 10 bases. This CDR3 comprises 15 residues. V trimming: 6 bases; J trimming: 3 bases; junction bases outside the gene matches: 7. Germline V gene lookup returns CDR1 SQVTM and CDR2 ANQGSEA. CDR3 protein: CSVLRQGADTGELFF. The CDR3 DNA sequence: TGCAGCGTCCTCCGACAGGGGGCTGACACCGGGGAGCTGTTTTTT.

The sample holds many counts of this clonotype. J is TRBJ2-7 and V is TRBV11-2; weak D call: TRBD2 (5 bases). Trimming cost V 0 bases and J 0 bases, with 18 bases left between them. Looked up from germline, CDR1 is SGHAT and CDR2 is FQNNGV. CDR3 length equals 18 residues. CDR3 sequence (DNA): TGTGCCAGCAGCTTAGATGAGCTGTGGCGGGTGAGCTCCTACGAGCAGTACTTC. As protein: CASSLDELWRVSSYEQYF.

This clonotype was recorded many times. V gene TRBV28 combines with J gene TRBJ1-6, with 7 bases identical to TRBD1. The CDR3 is 13 residues long. Germline loops: CDR1 MDHEN, CDR2 SYDVKM. With 6 bases clipped from V and 8 bases from J, the junction kept 4 bases outside the gene matches. The CDR3 nucleotides are TGTGCCAGCAGCGACAGGGCAGATTCACCCCTCCACTTT. This sequence encodes CASSDRADSPLHF. The complete variable domain, with remaining parts taken from reference TRBV28 and TRBJ1-6, reads DVKVTQSSRYLVKRTGEKVFLECVQDMDHENMFWYRQDPGLGLRLIYFSYDVKMKEKGDIPEGYSVSREKKERFSLILESASTNQTSMYLCASSDRADSPLHFGNGTRLTVT.

The sample holds many counts of this clonotype. The chain couples TRBV20-1 to TRBJ2-7; D remains ambiguous. Trimming removed 5 bases at V and 1 base at J, with 9 bases between. This CDR3 spans 12 amino acids. Per the germline V gene, CDR1 is DFQATT and CDR2 is SNEGSKA (reference sequence). DNA for the CDR3: TGCAGTGCTCGTCCGGATTCCTACGAGCAGTACTTC. This translates into CSARPDSYEQYF.

There are many counts of this clonotype. The chain links TRBV7-2 to TRBJ2-3; no clear D gene. The CDR3 extends over 14 amino acids. V lost 5 bases, J lost 4 bases, and 13 bases lay in between. Per the germline V gene, CDR1 is SGHTA and CDR2 is FQGNSA. The CDR3: CASSPRLISDTQYF. The CDR3 DNA reads TGTGCCAGCAGCCCCCGACTTATTTCAGATACGCAGTATTTT.

A few counts support this clonotype. The rearrangement joins TRBV2 to TRBJ2-7, with D unresolved. Looked up from germline, CDR1 is SNHLY and CDR2 is FYNNEI. This CDR3 is built from 13 residues. Trimming cost V 2 bases and J 3 bases, with 8 bases left between them. Here the CDR3 reads CASSEYWLYEQYF. The CDR3 DNA is TGTGCCAGCAGTGAATATTGGCTCTACGAGCAGTACTTC. The variable domain in full, with the rest retrieved from reference TRBV2 and TRBJ2-7, is EPEVTQTPSHQVTQMGQEVILRCVPISNHLYFYWYRQILGQKVEFLVSFYNNEISEKSEIFDDQFSVERPDGSNFTLKIRSTKLEDSAMYFCASSEYWLYEQYFGPGTRLTVT.

This clonotype was picked up a small number of times. The rearrangement uses TRBV11-2 and TRBJ1-1; TRBD1 matches at 8 bases. Trimming cost V 3 bases and J 10 bases; bases outside gene matches: 10. CDR1 is SGHAT and CDR2 is FQNNGV in the germline V gene. There are 14 residues in the CDR3. The CDR3 DNA follows: TGTGCCAGCAGCTTTTCTGTTCAGGGGGCGTCAGCTTTCTTT. Protein: CASSFSVQGASAFF.

Remarks on this clonotype: Just one base apart from a much larger clone, this may be a read error. This chain joins TRBV27 and TRBJ2-7; D is unresolved. This CDR3 spans 14 amino acids. The germline V gene encodes CDR1 MNHEY and CDR2 SMNVEV (reference sequence). The CDR3 DNA reads TGTGCCAGCAGTTTATGGCAGGAGTCCTACAAGCAGTACTTC. Its translation is CASSLWQESYKQYF.

The V gene is TRBV20-1, the J gene TRBJ2-7; D uncertain. In germline, CDR1 is DFQATT, CDR2 SNEGSKA (reference sequence). Trimming pared 5 bases from V and 2 bases from J, leaving 16 bases between. The CDR3 spans 14 residues. The CDR3 DNA is TGCAGTGCTCAAGAGGCGAGGAGCCCCTACGAGCAGTACTTC. Translation: CSAQEARSPYEQYF.

This clonotype was observed at least ten times. This chain uses TRBV24-1 with TRBJ2-1; D is perhaps TRBD2 (6 bases). Looked up from germline, CDR1 is KGHDR and CDR2 is SFDVKD. CDR3 length: 15 amino acids. V was pared by 7 bases and J by 2 bases, with 14 bases between. The CDR3 DNA reads as TGTGCCACCAGGACTTCGGGAGACCCCTACAATGAGCAGTTCTTC. Translation: CATRTSGDPYNEQFF.

V usage is TRBV6-1 and J usage is TRBJ1-6; no clear D. The CDR3 is 14 residues long. Germline V gives CDR1 MNHNS, CDR2 SASEGT. V lost 6 bases, J lost 10 bases, and 16 bases lay in between. The CDR3 loop is CASRPRGEGSPLHF. The DNA for the CDR3 is TGTGCCAGCAGACCTCGTGGGGAGGGATCACCCCTCCACTTT.

This clonotype was recorded a few times. V is TRBV2 and J is TRBJ2-3, with 12 bases identical to TRBD2. V shed 6 bases and J 2 bases; nucleotides not matched to a gene: 9. This CDR3 has 17 residues. In germline, CDR1 is SNHLY, CDR2 FYNNEI. The CDR3 nucleotides are TGTGCCAGCAGCTTTCCCGGGACTAGCGGGCCCACAGATACGCAGTATTTT. Translation: CASSFPGTSGPTDTQYF. The whole variable domain, filled in from reference TRBV2 and TRBJ2-3, reads EPEVTQTPSHQVTQMGQEVILRCVPISNHLYFYWYRQILGQKVEFLVSFYNNEISEKSEIFDDQFSVERPDGSNFTLKIRSTKLEDSAMYFCASSFPGTSGPTDTQYFGPGTRLTVL.

This clonotype appeared a few times. For the CDR3, the DNA is TGTGCCAGCAGTGGGGGTATGCGGTCGGTTAACACTGAAGCTTTCTTT. Translating it yields CASSGGMRSVNTEAFF. The chain employs TRBV12-3 or TRBV12-4 and TRBJ1-1; tentatively, D is TRBD1 (5 bases). V was pared by 5 bases and J by 2 bases, with 18 bases between. The CDR3 contains 16 residues.

The sample holds many counts of this clonotype. The rearrangement links TRBV28 to TRBJ1-5; D gene ambiguous. Trimming took off 3 bases at V and 0 bases at J, with 3 bases between the two ends. The CDR3 extends over 13 amino acids. Germline CDR1 MDHEN, CDR2 SYDVKM. The CDR3 is CASSFASNQPQHF. The CDR3 bases are TGTGCCAGCAGTTTTGCTAGCAATCAGCCCCAGCATTTT.

There are many counts of this clonotype. The chain combines TRBV6-1 with TRBJ2-7; TRBD1 aligns across 8 bases. There are 14 residues in the CDR3. Germline assignment: CDR1 MNHNS and CDR2 SASEGT. The V segment lost 5 bases and the J segment 3 bases; nucleotides outside the gene matches: 6. DNA for the CDR3: TGTGCCAGCAGTCGACAGGGGACGGACTACGAGCAGTACTTC. Translating it yields CASSRQGTDYEQYF.

This clonotype has a handful of counts. J is TRBJ2-3 and V is TRBV2; D tentatively reads TRBD1 or TRBD2 (5 bases each). The V gene lost 7 bases and the J gene lost 4 bases, with 12 bases spanning the gap. Germline-derived CDR1 and CDR2 are SNHLY and FYNNEI. The CDR3 length is 13 residues. CDR3 amino acids: CASIGGRADTQYF. CDR3 nucleotides: TGTGCCAGCATAGGAGGCAGGGCAGATACGCAGTATTTT.